This T cell receptor beta chain was observed in a study of blood T cells in healthy people across ages. A second about 6 to 11 cycle PCR used barcoded and J-beta primers. From the 5' RACE reads, TCRdb called clonotypes with MiXCR, one entry per CDR3 protein. In the table there are under 1 million distinct CDR3 sequences, under 45% of which are singletons. The specimen sequenced was blood. The clonotype was recovered from a man aged 55 to 70 in good health.

The DNA for the CDR3 is TGTGCCAGCAGTTATGGGCGTAACAGCCCCCAAGAGACCCAGTACTTC. It codes for CASSYGRNSPQETQYF. The rearrangement uses TRBV6-2 or TRBV6-3 and TRBJ2-7; D is uncertain. The J call is in doubt because the DNA end fits TRBJ2-5 better. Germline CDR1 is MNHEY and CDR2 is SVGEGT. The CDR3 sequence is 16 residues long.